Sequencing of this TCR beta chain was carried out in a study of Ad26.COV2.S vaccination and SARS-CoV-2 variants. The sample holds one count of this clone. The target antigen is unknown. Data came from immunoSEQ multiplex PCR; TCRdb stores just in-frame clones and leaves some out. This sample has roughly 380,000 clones, with approximately 87% found just once. Findings of the study overall: It was found that vaccine and placebo recipients had similar non-spike TCR breadth. Reportedly, spike-specific CD8+ and CD4+ T cell responses achieved substantial breadth once vaccination had taken place.

The treatment denotes: 19 received Ad26.COV2.S at low or high dose, single or two shots; roughly 5 received placebo; per-sample allocation not given. At day 63 after the first vaccine or placebo injection, samples were drawn. An Ad26 vector expressing Wuhan-strain SARS-CoV-2 spike constituted the vaccine. V was shortened by 6 bases and J by 8 bases, with 13 bases between the two germline ends. The germline CDR1 and CDR2 sequences are KGHSH and LQKENI. The CDR3 extends over 13 amino acids. The source was peripheral blood, collected in a trial of Ad26.COV2.S vaccine versus placebo. The clonotype originates from a person aged 18-60 years who received the Ad26.COV2.S COVID-19 vaccine or a placebo. The chain links TRBV18 to TRBJ1-4, with unresolved D. Written as DNA, the CDR3 is TGTGCCAGCTCCCCATGGTTTCGGGAAAAACTGTTTTTT. The encoded protein is CASSPWFREKLFF. Full variable domain (missing parts from reference TRBV18 and TRBJ1-4): NAGVMQNPRHLVRRRGQEARLRCSPMKGHSHVYWYRQLPEEGLKFMVYLQKENIIDESGMPKERFSAEFPKEGPSILRIQQVVRGDSAAYFCASSPWFREKLFFGSGTQLSVL.